This T cell receptor beta chain originates from a study of T cell responses to AZD1222 COVID-19 vaccine. Study results and caveats: With dominance at 160-218 and 743-854, vaccine-associated CD4 TCRs spanned spike. Donors, mostly white British, included more females; clonal diversity was possibly underestimated.

Sequencing used immunoSEQ multiplex PCR; TCRdb keeps in-frame clones, though not all of them. The sample yields approximately 170,000 clones, over 85% seen once. The CDR3 is 15 residues long. Germline CDR1 is SNHLY and CDR2 is FYNNEI. Deletions cut 2 bases from V and 2 bases from J, with 9 bases between. Of note for this clone: The antigen remains unidentified.

The sample was peripheral blood, taken on day 0 of AZD1222 vaccination. The rearrangement links TRBV2 to TRBJ1-4, with a possible D match to TRBD1 (5 bases). This TCR derives from an adult in good health. The CDR3 bases are TGTGCCAGCAGTGAACAGGGACTTACTAATGAAAAACTGTTTTTT. Protein sequence: CASSEQGLTNEKLFF.